One T cell receptor beta chain is described in this entry. Its antigen is as yet unknown. The sample comes from a study of memory CD4+ T cells and cytomegalovirus serostatus. Overall study: Healthy Belgian adult donors included about nine CMV-positive and some 24 CMV-negative people. Whole-study results and caveats: Of 150 to 200 reported CMV TCRbeta sequences, some 70 were found in memory CD4+ repertoires.

There are 14 residues in the CDR3. V lost 6 bases to trimming and J lost 4 bases, with 13 bases between them. Per the germline V gene, CDR1 is LNHDA and CDR2 is SQIVND (reference sequence). The sort gate was single viable CD3+CD4+CD8-CD45RO+ cells for memory CD4+ T cells. Positive selection with CD4 microbeads enriched total CD4+ T cells. In the original workflow: After removing out-of-frame reads, approximately 2.2 million distinct TCRbeta sequences remained. Clones were sequenced by immunoSEQ multiplex PCR, and TCRdb holds only the in-frame ones, with some missing. V, J and clone size derive from that table, while D and trimming were established from the DNA sequence. The table has about 61,000 clones, around 86% seen once.

The origin of this receptor is an adult in good health and CMV-seronegative. The rearrangement links TRBV19 to TRBJ1-3; D is ambiguous. Material for sequencing was memory CD4+ T cells from blood. CDR3: CASRIGHLGNTIYF. CDR3 in DNA: TGTGCCAGTAGGATTGGGCACTTGGGAAACACCATATATTTT.